This T cell receptor (beta chain) was profiled in a study of blood T cell repertoires in COVID-19. Overall study: There were acute and convalescent COVID-19 samples, and they came from the United States, Italy and Spain. PBMCs, B-cell-depleted T cells, or T cells provided the cDNA or gDNA that made up the material.

In the original processing: Nucleated cell counts were estimated from reference gene primer amplification. Some clones are missing from TCRdb's copy, which holds only in-frame ones; the method was immunoSEQ multiplex PCR. V, J and clone size were drawn from that table, and D and trimming were deduced from the DNA. In the table there are more than 95,000 clones, about 80% of which are singletons. The CDR3 covers 14 residues. Trimming took off 3 bases at V and 2 bases at J, with 10 bases between the two ends. Germline lookup yields CDR1 SGDLS and CDR2 YYNGEE. A few counts support this clone. V and J are TRBV9 and TRBJ2-3; D remains unclear. The source of this sequence is a woman between 45 and 65 years old with acute or convalescent COVID-19. The sequenced sample consisted of peripheral blood. For the CDR3, the DNA is TGTGCCAGCAGCGCGTTAATAAACACAGATACGCAGTATTTT. Amino acids: CASSALINTDTQYF. The whole variable domain, filled in from reference TRBV9 and TRBJ2-3, reads DSGVTQTPKHLITATGQRVTLRCSPRSGDLSVYWYQQSLDQGLQFLIQYYNGEERAKGNILERFSAQQFPDLHSELNLSSLELGDSALYFCASSALINTDTQYFGPGTRLTVL.